This T cell receptor beta chain is from a study of T cell repertoires in cytomegalovirus infection. The sample holds a few counts of this clonotype. One entry per CDR3 protein, called by TCRdb with MiXCR from the reads. The repertoire holds more than 200,000 distinct CDR3 sequences, with roughly 10% as singletons. This CDR3 is 17 amino acids long. The germline gives CDR1 WSHSY, CDR2 SAAADI. V gave up 7 bases and J gave up 0 bases, with 16 bases separating them. The sequencing sample was made of PBMCs. This chain links TRBV10-2 with TRBJ1-6; perhaps TRBD1 as D (5 bases). The origin of this receptor is a human donor in good health (CMV status not recorded). Some clones in this sample may be carry-over from other donors' samples. The chain's CDR3 is CASKEGTQSSYNSPLHF. The CDR3 DNA reads TGCGCCAGCAAAGAAGGGACCCAGAGCTCCTATAATTCACCCCTCCACTTT.